A selection of T cell receptor beta chains follows, all from one sample in a study of cytomegalovirus exposure and HLA in healthy donors. Clones were read by immunoSEQ multiplex PCR, and TCRdb kept only the in-frame ones, dropping some. The data contain some 130,000 clones, 94% of them seen just once; the ten biggest clones take up approximately 1.8%. The material sequenced was PBMCs. These receptors all stem from a man between 18 and 29 years old in good health and CMV-seropositive. Each CDR3 is given with its conserved first and last residue. A D gene is named only where the DNA matches it firmly. Expanded clones get a size class; other rows say once, few or many, or leave the size out.

D: TRBD2
V: TRBV6-5
J: TRBJ2-7
size: -
DNA: TGTGCCAGCAGCCCAGGGACTAGCGGGACCTACGAGCAGTACTTC
CDR3: CASSPGTSGTYEQYF

D: TRBD1
V: TRBV2
J: TRBJ1-5
size: -
DNA: TGTGCCAGCAAGGGACAGAACAATCAGCCCCAGCATTTT
CDR3: CASKGQNNQPQHF

D: -
V: TRBV10-3
J: TRBJ1-1
size: -
DNA: TGTGCCATCAGTGAGCAATCAGGGGATCTGAACACTGAAGCTTTCTTT
CDR3: CAISEQSGDLNTEAFF

D: -
V: TRBV2
J: TRBJ1-3
size: -
DNA: TGTGCCAGCAGCACAGACAGGAGCTCTGGAAACACCATATATTTT
CDR3: CASSTDRSSGNTIYF

D: TRBD1
V: TRBV10-1
J: TRBJ1-5
size: -
DNA: TGCGCCAGCAGCCCCCGACAGGGCCATAGCAATCAGCCCCAGCATTTT
CDR3: CASSPRQGHSNQPQHF

D: -
V: TRBV5-1
J: TRBJ2-2
size: -
DNA: TGCGCCAGCAGCTTGGCGGCTAGCGATGGCGGGGAGCTGTTTTTT
CDR3: CASSLAASDGGELFF

D: TRBD2
V: TRBV23-1
J: TRBJ2-1
size: -
DNA: TGCGCCAGCAGTCAATCTTTCCCCTGGACTAGCTCAAGCTCCTACAATGAGCAGTTCTTC
CDR3: CASSQSFPWTSSSSYNEQFF

D: -
V: TRBV5-1
J: TRBJ2-3
size: -
DNA: TGCGCCAGCAGCTTGGCAGGTTTCTCGCCAGATACGCAGTATTTT
CDR3: CASSLAGFSPDTQYF

D: -
V: TRBV7-2
J: TRBJ2-3
size: -
DNA: TGTGCCAGCAGCCTACGGGGGTTAGGGGGCACAGATACGCAGTATTTT
CDR3: CASSLRGLGGTDTQYF

D: TRBD2
V: TRBV2
J: TRBJ2-1
size: -
DNA: TGTGCCAGCAGGGGGACTAGCCTGATGGAGTTCTTC
CDR3: CASRGTSLMEFF

D: -
V: TRBV5-1
J: TRBJ2-3
size: -
DNA: TGCGCCAGCAGTCGGCAGGCAGGGGTGTTGACAGATACGCAGTATTTT
CDR3: CASSRQAGVLTDTQYF

D: -
V: TRBV5-1
J: TRBJ1-4
size: -
DNA: TGCGCCAGCAGCATAGCACAGGGAGAAAAACTGTTTTTT
CDR3: CASSIAQGEKLFF

D: -
V: TRBV15
J: TRBJ2-7
size: once
DNA: TGTGCCACCAGCAGAGAGGCCGGACGGGATCAGTACTTC
CDR3: CATSREAGRDQYF

D: -
V: TRBV5-1
J: TRBJ1-5
size: -
DNA: TGCGCCAGCAGCTTGGGTTTGGGAGGTCAGCCCCAGCATTTT
CDR3: CASSLGLGGQPQHF

D: -
V: TRBV2
J: TRBJ1-4
size: -
DNA: TGTGCCAGCAGTGAATGGACAGACATCCAACTGTTTTTT
CDR3: CASSEWTDIQLFF

D: -
V: TRBV5-1
J: TRBJ1-5
size: -
DNA: TGCGCCAGCAGCTACGACATAAATCAGCCCCAGCATTTT
CDR3: CASSYDINQPQHF

D: -
V: TRBV2
J: TRBJ2-4
size: once
DNA: TGTGCCAGCCTTAGATCAGGGCAGGCTCTAATCAAAAACATTCAGTACTTC
CDR3: CASLRSGQALIKNIQYF

D: -
V: TRBV7-9
J: TRBJ2-1
size: -
DNA: TGTGCCAGCAGCCCCAGGGACTACAATGAGCAGTTCTTC
CDR3: CASSPRDYNEQFF

D: -
V: TRBV7-8
J: TRBJ1-5
size: once
DNA: TGTGCCAGCAGCCCCTATCTGAACCCCCAGCCCCAGCATTTT
CDR3: CASSPYLNPQPQHF

D: -
V: TRBV2
J: TRBJ2-6
size: -
DNA: TGTGCCAGCAGTAGAAATACAGCTTCTGGGGCCAACGTCCTGACTTTC
CDR3: CASSRNTASGANVLTF

D: -
V: TRBV7-8
J: TRBJ2-1
size: -
DNA: TGTGCCAGCAGCTTAGGTCGGAGTGAGGTTTCCTACAATGAGCAGTTCTTC
CDR3: CASSLGRSEVSYNEQFF

D: -
V: TRBV30
J: TRBJ1-1
size: -
DNA: TGTGCCTGGGGGATCCGGGGAGTGGTCGCTTTCTTT
CDR3: CAWGIRGVVAFF

D: TRBD1
V: TRBV5-1
J: TRBJ1-2
size: -
DNA: TGCGCCAGCAGCCGGGACAGGTTGTCTCCTCTCCTTCCTATCGGCTACACCTTC
CDR3: CASSRDRLSPLLPIGYTF

D: -
V: TRBV28
J: TRBJ2-7
size: -
DNA: TGTGCCAGCAGTTCCCCTCTGGGGGGAGAACGGTACGAGCAGTACTTC
CDR3: CASSSPLGGERYEQYF

D: TRBD2
V: TRBV4-1
J: TRBJ2-7
size: -
DNA: TGCGCCAGCAGCCTGGGACTAGCGGGATCCTACGAGCAGTACTTC
CDR3: CASSLGLAGSYEQYF

D: -
V: TRBV5-1
J: TRBJ1-5
size: -
DNA: TGCGCCAGCAGTCCCGACGCGGCTTCGGGGGATCAGCCCCAGCATTTT
CDR3: CASSPDAASGDQPQHF

D: -
V: TRBV28
J: TRBJ1-2
size: -
DNA: TGTGCCAGCAGCTCAGGGGTGGCCGGGGCCCCTGGGTATGGCTACACCTTC
CDR3: CASSSGVAGAPGYGYTF

D: -
V: TRBV18
J: TRBJ1-4
size: -
DNA: TGTGCCAGCTCGCCCCTCAGAGGAGCTAATGAAAAACTGTTTTTT
CDR3: CASSPLRGANEKLFF

D: TRBD1
V: TRBV5-1
J: TRBJ2-5
size: -
DNA: TGCGCCAGCAGCTTTCTTCCGGGACAGGGGGCATGGGAGACCCAGTACTTC
CDR3: CASSFLPGQGAWETQYF

D: TRBD1
V: TRBV29-1
J: TRBJ1-2
size: -
DNA: TGCAGCGTTGGCGACAGGGTCTATGGCTACACCTTC
CDR3: CSVGDRVYGYTF

D: TRBD1
V: TRBV11-3
J: TRBJ2-7
size: -
DNA: TGTGCCAGCAGCTCTACCGGGACAGGGCTATACGAGCAGTACTTC
CDR3: CASSSTGTGLYEQYF

D: -
V: TRBV4-2
J: TRBJ2-7
size: once
DNA: TGTGCCAGCAGCCAAGGCGGGGCGGCCCTTTCCTACGAGCAGTACTTC
CDR3: CASSQGGAALSYEQYF